The 23 T cell receptor beta chains below all came from one sample that was sequenced in a study of T-cell reconstitution after alpha-beta-depleted transplantation in children. Unique molecular identifiers were incorporated into the prepared TCRbeta library. TCRdb ran MiXCR on the PCR reads and lists one entry per CDR3 protein. The data show 600,000 to 700,000 distinct CDR3 sequences, around 16% seen once. Material: PBMCs from the stem cell graft donor, obtained from the stem cell graft. The source of these receptors is a human donor who donated a stem cell graft to a child with acute myeloid leukemia.

This clonotype came up many times. The V and J genes are TRBV20-1 and TRBJ2-7; D may be TRBD2 (5 bases). The CDR3 is 12 residues long. V dropped 2 bases and J dropped 3 bases, with 8 bases sitting between them. In germline, CDR1 is DFQATT, CDR2 SNEGSKA (reference sequence). The CDR3 sequence: CSARYSDYEQYV. CDR3 sequence (DNA): TGCAGTGCTAGATATAGCGACTACGAGCAGTACGTC.

This clonotype was counted only a few times. The chain carries TRBV5-1 and TRBJ2-1; 8 bases are shared with TRBD2. Germline CDR1 SGHRS, CDR2 YFSETQ. Trimming cost V 6 bases and J 6 bases; bases outside gene matches: 14. There are 16 residues in the CDR3. CDR3 protein: CASTYLGLGLGNEQFF. As DNA, the CDR3 is TGCGCCAGCACCTATCTGGGACTAGGTCTGGGCAATGAGCAGTTCTTC.

This clonotype was seen a few times. The chain is built from TRBV20-1 and TRBJ1-5; perhaps TRBD1 as D (6 bases). The germline gives CDR1 DFQATT, CDR2 SNEGSKA (reference sequence). There are 13 residues in the CDR3. V lost 3 bases and J lost 4, with 10 bases in between. In DNA, the CDR3 is TGCAGTGCTAGCGGACAGAAAAATCAGCCCCAGCATTTT. It encodes CSASGQKNQPQHF.

This clonotype came up a few times. The rearrangement uses TRBV27 and TRBJ2-5, with 8 bases that match TRBD2. The CDR3 extends over 15 amino acids. Germline V CDR1 and CDR2: MNHEY, SMNVEV (reference sequence). J gave up 1 base and V 3 bases, and 4 bases lay outside the gene matches. The CDR3 coding sequence is TGTGCCAGCAGTTTCGGCGGGGGGATCCAAGAGACCCAGTACTTC. As protein: CASSFGGGIQETQYF.

This chain links TRBV11-1 with TRBJ2-3; the D is unclear. Germline V gene sequence: CDR1 SGHAT, CDR2 FQDESV (reference sequence). V was cut by 2 bases and J by 1 base, with 13 bases left in between. The CDR3 loop spans 16 amino acids. The chain's CDR3 is CASSLTPYAGTDTQYF. The CDR3 DNA follows: TGTGCCAGCAGCTTAACCCCCTACGCGGGCACAGATACGCAGTATTTT.

This clonotype showed up just a few times. The rearrangement links TRBV18 to TRBJ2-5; D is unclear. The CDR3 is 14 residues long. The V and J ends lost 3 bases and 5 bases respectively, with 13 bases between them. CDR1 is KGHSH, CDR2 LQKENI, per germline. CDR3 bases: TGTGCCAGCTCACCTATCGACAAGTCGGAGACCCAGTACTTC. It specifies CASSPIDKSETQYF.

This clonotype was counted many times. The CDR3 DNA is TGTGCCAGCAGCTCAGACCCAGGCAGGCCCTACGAGCAGTACTTC. Amino acid sequence: CASSSDPGRPYEQYF. V and J are TRBV7-6 and TRBJ2-7; D ambiguous. There are 15 residues in the CDR3. Per germline, CDR1 SGHVS and CDR2 FNYEAQ. V gave up 4 bases and J gave up 2 bases, with 15 bases separating them.

As for this clonotype: The junction differs from germline at one of its ends, possibly a read error. V gene TRBV11-2 combines with J gene TRBJ1-3; D is perhaps TRBD1 (6 bases). Germline CDR1 reads SGHAT; CDR2 reads FQNNGV. This CDR3 contains 18 residues. The CDR3 sequence: CAGSYRGGQLFGGNTIYF. Written as DNA, the CDR3 is TGTGCCGGCAGCTACCGTGGCGGACAGCTCTTCGGCGGAAACACCATATATTTT.

This clonotype came up many times. J is TRBJ1-6 and V is TRBV5-6; D is possibly TRBD1 (6 bases). V gave up 6 bases and J gave up 10 bases, with 20 bases separating them. The germline CDR1 and CDR2 sequences are SGHDT and YYEEEE. The CDR3 covers 15 residues. CDR3 amino acids: CASTLGGGGYSPLHF. The CDR3 coding sequence is TGTGCCAGCACCCTAGGGGGGGGCGGATACTCACCCCTCCACTTT.

This sequence joins TRBV4-2 and TRBJ1-5; D is uncertain. Trimming removed 0 bases at V and 6 bases at J, with 12 bases between. The germline V gene encodes CDR1 LGHNA and CDR2 YNFKEQ. The CDR3 spans 15 residues. In DNA, the CDR3 is TGTGCCAGCAGCCAAGAAGGCCGGATGGGTCAGCCCCAGCATTTT. Translation: CASSQEGRMGQPQHF.

The rearrangement joins TRBV27 to TRBJ2-1, with D possibly matching TRBD1 (5 bases). This CDR3 is built from 15 residues. Deletions cut 2 bases from V and 2 bases from J, with 10 bases between. CDR1 and CDR2 (germline): MNHEY, SMNVEV (reference sequence). The CDR3 DNA reads as TGTGCCAGCAGTTTAAGACAGCCAGCCTACAATGAGCAGTTCTTC. Translation: CASSLRQPAYNEQFF.

The V call is TRBV12-3 or TRBV12-4, the J call TRBJ1-6; 7 bases agree with TRBD1. V shed 6 bases and J 10 bases; nucleotides not matched to a gene: 3. The CDR3 is made up of 12 amino acids. CDR3 sequence: CASRTGYSPLHF. The CDR3 DNA follows: TGTGCCAGCAGGACAGGGTACTCACCCCTCCACTTT.

The chain couples TRBV7-9 to TRBJ2-2, with D maybe TRBD1 (6 bases). Trimming took off 3 bases at V and 0 bases at J, with 8 bases between the two ends. This CDR3 has 15 residues. Germline CDR1 SEHNR, CDR2 FQNEAQ (reference sequence). As DNA, the CDR3 is TGTGCCAGCAGCTTCAGGGGTTCGAACACCGGGGAGCTGTTTTTT. Translating gives CASSFRGSNTGELFF.

The sample holds many counts of this clonotype. The V call is TRBV20-1, the J call TRBJ1-1; D gene uncertain. Germline-derived CDR1 and CDR2 are DFQATT and SNEGSKA (reference sequence). The CDR3 runs 15 residues. The V gene lost 3 bases and the J gene lost 0 bases, with 14 bases spanning the gap. CDR3 region: CSAREPAAMNTEAFF. The CDR3, as DNA: TGCAGTGCTAGGGAACCGGCTGCGATGAACACTGAAGCTTTCTTT.

This chain connects TRBV5-1 to TRBJ2-3, with 13 bases matching TRBD2. Trimming at V came to 4 bases and at J to 5 bases, leaving 7 bases not matched to a gene. Germline-derived CDR1 and CDR2 are SGHRS and YFSETQ. The CDR3 has 16 amino acids. CDR3 sequence (DNA): TGCGCCAGCAGCGCCGGACTAGCGGGGGCCAGAGATACGCAGTATTTT. As protein: CASSAGLAGARDTQYF.

This clonotype was seen repeatedly, ten times or more. Germline is not matched at one junction end, which may reflect a read error. The chain joins TRBV20-1 to TRBJ1-1, with D tentatively TRBD1 (5 bases). This CDR3 comprises 10 residues. Germline V lookup: CDR1 DFQATT, CDR2 SNEGSKA (reference sequence). The CDR3 is CSALGGLGNF. Written as DNA, the CDR3 is TGCAGTGCTCTGGGGGGATTGGGGAACTTT.

This clonotype has more than one count but fewer than ten. This chain uses TRBV7-2 with TRBJ1-6, with D hard to call. The CDR3 length is 16 residues. Trimming took 4 bases from V and 8 from J, leaving 18 bases between them. The V gene's germline CDR1 is SGHTA and CDR2 FQGNSA. CDR3 DNA: TGTGCCAGCAGCTCCTTTGCACTACGGAGGCATTCACCCCTCCACTTT. Translation: CASSSFALRRHSPLHF.

This clonotype was counted a few times. The J gene is TRBJ1-1, the V gene TRBV7-2, with D perhaps matching TRBD1 (5 bases). V shed 6 bases and J shed 1 base, with 15 bases lying between them. In germline, CDR1 is SGHTA, CDR2 FQGNSA. This CDR3 region has 15 residues. CDR3 in amino acids: CASSFSGPQNTEAFF. The CDR3 DNA sequence: TGTGCCAGCAGTTTTTCGGGACCCCAGAACACTGAAGCTTTCTTT.

This clonotype was picked up a small number of times. This chain joins TRBV11-2 and TRBJ2-3; TRBD2 might be the D (6 bases). The length of the CDR3 is 17 residues. Germline V gene lookup returns CDR1 SGHAT and CDR2 FQNNGV. The V end lost 0 bases, the J end lost 2 bases, and 15 bases lay between the germline ends. The CDR3 region is CASSLDPSGYPTDTQYF. The CDR3 DNA follows: TGTGCCAGCAGCTTAGACCCCAGCGGGTACCCCACAGATACGCAGTATTTT. Looking up the rest from reference TRBV11-2 and TRBJ2-3 gives the full variable domain: EAGVAQSPRYKIIEKRQSVAFWCNPISGHATLYWYQQILGQGPKLLIQFQNNGVVDDSQLPKDRFSAERLKGVDSTLKIQPAKLEDSAVYLCASSLDPSGYPTDTQYFGPGTRLTVL.

This clonotype was counted at least ten times. V and J are TRBV29-1 and TRBJ1-1; D is unresolved. Trimming cost V 2 bases and J 0 bases, with 7 bases left between them. Germline V gives CDR1 SQVTM, CDR2 ANQGSEA. The length of the CDR3 is 13 residues. The CDR3 DNA reads as TGCAGCGTTGAACGGCCCTTGAACACTGAAGCTTTCTTT. Its protein product is CSVERPLNTEAFF.

A few counts support this clonotype. The gene calls are TRBV7-9 and TRBJ2-1; 7 positions match TRBD1. The CDR3 loop spans 15 amino acids. Looked up from germline, CDR1 is SEHNR and CDR2 is FQNEAQ (reference sequence). The V segment lost 7 bases and the J segment 4 bases; nucleotides outside the gene matches: 10. CDR3 amino acids: CASNRTGDKYNEQFF. CDR3 coding DNA: TGTGCCAGCAACAGGACAGGAGATAAGTACAATGAGCAGTTCTTC.

This clonotype has a single count. V and J are TRBV11-3 and TRBJ2-3; TRBD1 matches 8 bases. Germline CDR1 reads SGHNT; CDR2 reads YENEEA. CDR3 length: 17 residues. After removal of 6 bases from V and 4 bases from J, the junction contained 15 bases not matched to a gene. CDR3 nucleotides: TGTGCCAGCAGTTTGGGCAGGACAGGGCCCAGGGCAGATACGCAGTATTTT. It yields the protein CASSLGRTGPRADTQYF.

This chain connects TRBV7-9 to TRBJ1-1; D call uncertain. Per germline, CDR1 SEHNR and CDR2 FQNEAQ (reference sequence). The CDR3 totals 14 residues. The V end was cut by 2 bases, the J end by 10 bases, with 17 bases between. The CDR3: CASSLRTDEPVAFF. CDR3 in DNA: TGTGCCAGCAGCTTAAGGACTGATGAACCGGTAGCTTTCTTT.